This T cell receptor beta chain comes out of a study of T cell changes during pregnancy in multiple sclerosis. Germline loops: CDR1 SGHNT, CDR2 YYREEE (reference sequence). This CDR3 has 14 amino acids. V was trimmed by 2 bases and J by 5 bases, leaving 13 bases between them. Generated by immunoSEQ multiplex PCR, the TCRdb table keeps only in-frame clones and is missing some. The sample has 35,000 to 45,000 clones; 92% are singletons. This clonotype was obtained from a female donor with multiple sclerosis, enrolled in a pregnancy study. The sequenced sample consisted of peripheral blood. This sequence joins TRBV5-4 and TRBJ2-5; D is possibly TRBD1 or TRBD2 (6 bases each). The CDR3 nucleotides are TGTGCCAGCAGCTTACAGGGAGGCGGGGAGACCCAGTACTTC. This encodes CASSLQGGGETQYF.